Each of the 8 T cell receptor beta chains below was sequenced from the same sample in a study of neurological immune-mediated disorders (dated by TCRdb to between 2018 and 2021). The protocol used for the library was 5' RACE. The reads were generated on an Illumina HiSeq 2500. The public sequencing data were trimmed at Q25 with fastp and processed into clonotypes with MiXCR by TCRdb, which kept only in-frame beta chains. All rows with the same CDR3 protein become a single entry with the most common DNA and genes. For this sample the table gives tens of thousands of distinct CDR3 sequences, of which 3.4% were detected only once. Around 3.6% of the sample goes to the ten largest clones. The sequencing sample was made of PBMCs. All receptors come from a middle-aged man with multiple sclerosis.

This clonotype was seen many times. The rearrangement joins TRBV7-6 to TRBJ2-2; possible D gene TRBD1, 6 bases. The CDR3 is 16 amino acids. Per germline, CDR1 SGHVS and CDR2 FNYEAQ. V was cut by 4 bases and J by 3 bases, with 15 bases left in between. CDR3: CASSSNLGAHTGELFF. CDR3 nucleotides: TGTGCCAGCAGCTCAAACTTGGGGGCCCACACCGGGGAGCTGTTTTTT.

This chain uses TRBV30 with TRBJ1-5; unclear D gene. The CDR3 extends over 15 amino acids. Germline V gene data show CDR1 as GTSNPN and CDR2 as SVGIG (reference sequence). V lost 4 bases and J 6 bases, leaving 19 bases between the germline ends. The chain's CDR3 is CAWNPVGLMSQPQHF. The CDR3, as DNA: TGTGCCTGGAATCCGGTGGGGTTAATGAGTCAGCCCCAGCATTTT. The whole variable domain, filled in from reference TRBV30 and TRBJ1-5, reads SQTIHQWPATLVQPVGSPLSLECTVEGTSNPNLYWYRQAAGRGLQLLFYSVGIGQISSEVPQNLSASRPQDRQFILSSKKLLLSDSGFYLCAWNPVGLMSQPQHFGDGTRLSIL.

This clonotype occurred many times. The chain links TRBV12-3 or TRBV12-4 to TRBJ2-7, with D tentatively TRBD2 (5 bases). The CDR3 is 15 residues long. V dropped 3 bases and J dropped 7 bases, with 19 bases sitting between them. The CDR3 DNA follows: TGTGCCAGCAGTTTTAAGCAGGCGGGCCGCATGGAGCAGTACTTC. The encoded protein is CASSFKQAGRMEQYF.

The chain is built from TRBV7-9 and TRBJ1-6; the D is unclear. The CDR3 totals 15 residues. Trimming shortened V by 0 bases and J by 7 bases, and 10 bases separated the two germline ends. Germline V gene sequence: CDR1 SEHNR, CDR2 FQNEAQ (reference sequence). The CDR3 sequence: CASSLADTLNSPLHF. CDR3 in DNA: TGTGCCAGCAGCTTAGCAGACACACTAAATTCACCCCTCCACTTT.

This clonotype was detected many times. The rearrangement links TRBV11-2 to TRBJ2-2; TRBD2 is a possible D gene (6 bases). This CDR3 spans 15 amino acids. Trimming cost V 5 bases and J 4 bases, with 14 bases left between them. Germline V gives CDR1 SGHAT, CDR2 FQNNGV. The CDR3, as DNA: TGTGCCAGCAGCGTCACCGGGGGTACCACCGGGGAGCTGTTTTTT. Translation gives CASSVTGGTTGELFF.

The CDR3 region has the DNA TGTGCCAGCAGACTATTAGGGGGAGACAATGAGCAGTTCTTC. This sequence encodes CASRLLGGDNEQFF. The V call is TRBV27, the J call TRBJ2-1, with TRBD1 as a possible D gene (6 bases). The CDR3 length is 14 residues. The germline V and J ends were trimmed by 6 bases and 5 bases, with 14 bases remaining between them. Germline V gene sequence: CDR1 MNHEY, CDR2 SMNVEV (reference sequence).

This clonotype has ten or more counts. The chain couples TRBV5-1 to TRBJ1-1; D is possibly TRBD1 (5 bases). Germline CDR1 and CDR2: SGHRS and YFSETQ. CDR3 size: 14 residues. Trimming shortened V by 7 bases and J by 1 base, and 14 bases separated the two germline ends. The CDR3: CASQASGENTEAFF. The CDR3 nucleotides read TGCGCCAGCCAAGCGTCGGGGGAGAACACTGAAGCTTTCTTT.

This clonotype occurred many times. The rearrangement links TRBV12-3 or TRBV12-4 to TRBJ2-7; the D is unclear. The CDR3 sequence is 14 residues long. V lost 3 bases, J lost 4 bases, and 13 bases lay in between. CDR3 protein: CASSFRAVNYEQYF. The CDR3 DNA reads as TGTGCCAGCAGTTTCCGGGCGGTGAATTACGAGCAGTACTTC.